This T cell receptor beta chain is drawn from a study of T-cell memory formation after mild COVID-19. Findings and caveats of the study: The study detected some responding clones in pre-infection memory, suggesting cross-reactive memory joined.

A note on this clonotype: Its antigen remains unidentified.

TCRdb redid the calling of the 5' RACE reads with MiXCR, one entry per CDR3 protein. The data show about 540,000 distinct CDR3 sequences, roughly 22% seen once. V dropped 4 bases and J dropped 4; count of bases not matched to a gene: 12. Germline CDR1 SGDLS, CDR2 YYNGEE. The CDR3 sequence is 18 residues long. Sample: PBMCs or a T cell subset sorted from them (not recorded which). The sequence was collected from an adult woman who had mild COVID-19 (a few samples of this study predate the infection). Cell type and time point are not known. This chain joins TRBV9 and TRBJ2-6; 9 nucleotides agree with TRBD1. The CDR3, as DNA: TGTGCCAGCAGCCTAGCAACAGGGGGCTCGCGAGGGGCCAACGTCCTGACTTTC. It is translated as CASSLATGGSRGANVLTF.